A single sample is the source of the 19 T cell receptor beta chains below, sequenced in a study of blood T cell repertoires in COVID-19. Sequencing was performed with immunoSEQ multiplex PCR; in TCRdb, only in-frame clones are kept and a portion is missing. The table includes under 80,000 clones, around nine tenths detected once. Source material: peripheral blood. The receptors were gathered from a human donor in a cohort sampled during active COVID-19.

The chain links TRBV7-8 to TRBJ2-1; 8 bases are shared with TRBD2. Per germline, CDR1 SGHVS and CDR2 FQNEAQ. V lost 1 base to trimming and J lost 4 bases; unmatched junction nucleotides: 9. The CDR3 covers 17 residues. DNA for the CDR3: TGTGCCAGCAGCTTAGAGGCGGGGGGCGGAGGATACAATGAGCAGTTCTTC. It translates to CASSLEAGGGGYNEQFF.

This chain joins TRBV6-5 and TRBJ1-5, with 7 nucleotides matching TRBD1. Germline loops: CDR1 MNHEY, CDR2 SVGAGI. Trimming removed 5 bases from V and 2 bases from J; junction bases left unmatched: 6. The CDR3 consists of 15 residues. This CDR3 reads CASSTGDRGNQPQHF. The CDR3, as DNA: TGTGCCAGCAGTACAGGGGATAGGGGCAATCAGCCCCAGCATTTT.

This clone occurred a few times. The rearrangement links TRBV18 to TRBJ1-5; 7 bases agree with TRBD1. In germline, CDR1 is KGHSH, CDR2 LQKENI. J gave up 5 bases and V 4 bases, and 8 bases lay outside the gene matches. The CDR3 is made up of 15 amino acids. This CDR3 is CASSLTGERYQPQHF. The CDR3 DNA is TGTGCCAGCTCACTCACAGGGGAGAGGTATCAGCCCCAGCATTTT. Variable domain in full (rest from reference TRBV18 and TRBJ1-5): NAGVMQNPRHLVRRRGQEARLRCSPMKGHSHVYWYRQLPEEGLKFMVYLQKENIIDESGMPKERFSAEFPKEGPSILRIQQVVRGDSAAYFCASSLTGERYQPQHFGDGTRLSIL.

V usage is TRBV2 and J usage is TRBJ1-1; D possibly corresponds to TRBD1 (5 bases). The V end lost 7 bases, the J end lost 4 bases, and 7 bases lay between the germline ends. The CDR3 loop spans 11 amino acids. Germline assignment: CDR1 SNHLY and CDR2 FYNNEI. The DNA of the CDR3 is TGTGCCAGCACCCAGGGCACTGAAGCTTTCTTT. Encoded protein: CASTQGTEAFF.

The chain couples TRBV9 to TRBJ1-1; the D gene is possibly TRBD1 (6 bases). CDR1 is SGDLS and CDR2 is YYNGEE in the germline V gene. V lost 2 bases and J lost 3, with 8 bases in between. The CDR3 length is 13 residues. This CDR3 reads CASSVHRDTEAFF. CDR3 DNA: TGTGCCAGCAGCGTTCACAGGGACACTGAAGCTTTCTTT.

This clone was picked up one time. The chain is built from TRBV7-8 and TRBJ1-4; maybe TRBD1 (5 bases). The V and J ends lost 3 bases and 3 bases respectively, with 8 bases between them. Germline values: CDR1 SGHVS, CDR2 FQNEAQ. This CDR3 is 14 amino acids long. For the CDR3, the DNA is TGTGCCAGCAGCTTCAGGGTTTCTAATGAAAAACTGTTTTTT. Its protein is CASSFRVSNEKLFF.

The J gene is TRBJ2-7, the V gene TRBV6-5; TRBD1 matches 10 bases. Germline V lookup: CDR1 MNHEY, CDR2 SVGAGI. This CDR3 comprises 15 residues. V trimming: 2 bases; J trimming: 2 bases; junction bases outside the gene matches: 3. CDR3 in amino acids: CASSYRDRGAYEQYF. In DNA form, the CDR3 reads TGTGCCAGCAGTTACCGGGACAGGGGAGCCTACGAGCAGTACTTC.

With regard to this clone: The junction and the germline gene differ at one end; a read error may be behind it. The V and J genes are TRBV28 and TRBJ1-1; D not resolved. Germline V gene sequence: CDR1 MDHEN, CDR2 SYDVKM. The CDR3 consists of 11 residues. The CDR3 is CASRFNSEAFF. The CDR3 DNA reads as TGTGCCAGCAGATTCAACAGTGAAGCTTTCTTT.

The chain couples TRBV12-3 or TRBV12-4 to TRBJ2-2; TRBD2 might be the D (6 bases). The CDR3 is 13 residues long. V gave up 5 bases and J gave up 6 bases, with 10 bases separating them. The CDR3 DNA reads TGTGCCAGCAGTCTCGGGGAGGCCGGGGAGCTGTTTTTT. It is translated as CASSLGEAGELFF.

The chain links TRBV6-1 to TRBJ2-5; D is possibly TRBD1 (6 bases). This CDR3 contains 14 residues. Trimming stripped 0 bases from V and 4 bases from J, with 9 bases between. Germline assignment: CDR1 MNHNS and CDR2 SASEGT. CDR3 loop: CASSEAGAAETQYF. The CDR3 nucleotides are TGTGCCAGCAGTGAAGCGGGGGCAGCAGAGACCCAGTACTTC.

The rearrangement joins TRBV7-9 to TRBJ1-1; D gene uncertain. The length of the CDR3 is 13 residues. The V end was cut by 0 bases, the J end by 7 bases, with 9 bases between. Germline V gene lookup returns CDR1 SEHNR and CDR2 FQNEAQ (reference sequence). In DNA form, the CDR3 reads TGTGCCAGCAGCTTAGCTGGTCCGAGTGAAGCTTTCTTT. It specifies CASSLAGPSEAFF.

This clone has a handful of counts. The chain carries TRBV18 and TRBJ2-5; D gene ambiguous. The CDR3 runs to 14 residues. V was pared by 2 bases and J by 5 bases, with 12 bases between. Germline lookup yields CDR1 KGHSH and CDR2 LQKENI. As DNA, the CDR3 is TGTGCCAGCTCACCATCCCTTCAGTCCGAGACCCAGTACTTC. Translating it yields CASSPSLQSETQYF.

The CDR3 loop reads CASSRGQAGSTEAFF. CDR3 nucleotide sequence: TGTGCCAGCAGCCGGGGACAGGCGGGGAGCACTGAAGCTTTCTTT. The chain joins TRBV7-2 to TRBJ1-1; 8 bases agree with TRBD1. After removal of 5 bases from V and 4 bases from J, the junction contained 9 bases not matched to a gene. Germline-derived CDR1 and CDR2 are SGHTA and FQGNSA. This CDR3 has 15 amino acids.

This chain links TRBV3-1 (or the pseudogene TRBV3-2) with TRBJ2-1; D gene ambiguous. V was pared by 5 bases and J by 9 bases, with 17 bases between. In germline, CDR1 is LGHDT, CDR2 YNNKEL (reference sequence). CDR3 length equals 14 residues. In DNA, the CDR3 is TGTGCCAGCAGCGTTCGCGGAGATGACCCTGAGCAGTTCTTC. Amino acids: CASSVRGDDPEQFF.

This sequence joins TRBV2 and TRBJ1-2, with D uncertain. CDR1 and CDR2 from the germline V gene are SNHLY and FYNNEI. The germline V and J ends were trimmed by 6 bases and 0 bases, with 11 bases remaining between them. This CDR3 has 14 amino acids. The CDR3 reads CASRWLVANYGYTF. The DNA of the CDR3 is TGTGCCAGCAGGTGGTTGGTAGCTAACTATGGCTACACCTTC.

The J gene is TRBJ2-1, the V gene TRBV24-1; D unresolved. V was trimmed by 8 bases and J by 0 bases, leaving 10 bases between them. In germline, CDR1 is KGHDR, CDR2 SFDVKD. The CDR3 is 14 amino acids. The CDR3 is CATKDSSSYNEQFF. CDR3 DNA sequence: TGTGCCACCAAAGACTCGAGCTCCTACAATGAGCAGTTCTTC.

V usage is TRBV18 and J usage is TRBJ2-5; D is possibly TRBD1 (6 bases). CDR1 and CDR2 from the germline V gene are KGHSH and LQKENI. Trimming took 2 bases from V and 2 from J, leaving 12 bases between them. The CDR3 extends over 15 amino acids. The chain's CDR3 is CASSPTGTFQETQYF. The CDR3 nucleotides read TGTGCCAGCTCACCAACCGGGACATTTCAAGAGACCCAGTACTTC.

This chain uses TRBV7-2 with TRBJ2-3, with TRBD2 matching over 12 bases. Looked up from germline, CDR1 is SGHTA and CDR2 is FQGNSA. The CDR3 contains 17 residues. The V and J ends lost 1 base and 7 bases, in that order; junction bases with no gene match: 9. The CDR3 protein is CASSLVGASGGGNTQYF. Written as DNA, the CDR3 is TGTGCCAGCAGCTTAGTGGGCGCTAGCGGGGGGGGGAATACGCAGTATTTT. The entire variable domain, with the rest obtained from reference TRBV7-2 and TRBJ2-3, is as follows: GAGVSQSPSNKVTEKGKDVELRCDPISGHTALYWYRQSLGQGLEFLIYFQGNSAPDKSGLPSDRFSAERTGGSVSTLTIQRTQQEDSAVYLCASSLVGASGGGNTQYFGPGTRLTVL.

The CDR3 spells CASSEFSPKGASYNSPLHF. The CDR3 nucleotides read TGTGCCAGCAGTGAATTCTCCCCTAAGGGGGCTAGTTATAATTCACCCCTCCACTTT. V and J are TRBV6-1 and TRBJ1-6, with 7 bases aligning to TRBD1. Germline CDR1 reads MNHNS; CDR2 reads SASEGT. The CDR3 totals 19 residues. The V segment lost 2 bases and the J segment 4 bases; nucleotides outside the gene matches: 14.